The rows below give T cell receptor beta chains drawn from one sample of a study of T-cell memory formation after mild COVID-19. A single record per CDR3 protein comes from TCRdb applying MiXCR to the 5' RACE reads. Of hundreds of thousands of distinct CDR3 sequences in the sample, more than 15% are singletons; the top ten hold about a fifth. The sequencing input was PBMCs or a T cell subset sorted from them (not recorded which). These receptors were taken from a man aged 18 to 29 who had mild COVID-19 (a few samples of this study predate the infection). Cell type and time point are not known. Both conserved end residues are part of each CDR3. A D gene is named only where the DNA matches it firmly. Not all rows give a size; the values are once, few, many and, for expanded clones, a class.

DNA,CDR3,D,J,size,V
TGTGCCAGCAGCCAAGATCTGGGCAGCTCTATAGCCAAAAACATTCAGTACTTC,CASSQDLGSSIAKNIQYF,-,TRBJ2-4,-,TRBV4-2
TGCAGTGCCGGACCTAGCGCCAATGAGCAGTTCTTC,CSAGPSANEQFF,-,TRBJ2-1,many,TRBV20-1
TGCAGCGTCGCGATATACAGGCTCAACAATGAGCAGTTCTTC,CSVAIYRLNNEQFF,-,TRBJ2-1,-,TRBV29-1
TGTGCCTGGAGTAGACAGACCCCTCTTCATTCCAGTGGCTACACCTTC,CAWSRQTPLHSSGYTF,-,TRBJ1-2,-,TRBV30
TGTGCCAGCAGCCGACAGGAAGACACTGAAGCTTTCTTT,CASSRQEDTEAFF,-,TRBJ1-1,few,TRBV7-3
TGTGCCAGCAGTGAAAGCGGGGAGACCCAGTACTTC,CASSESGETQYF,-,TRBJ2-5,-,TRBV6-1
TGTGCCAGCAGCTCCCAGGGGTTCAGCACAGATACGCAGTATTTT,CASSSQGFSTDTQYF,-,TRBJ2-3,many,TRBV2
TGTGCCAGCAGCTCTGAGTGGGGGGATGGCTACACCTTC,CASSSEWGDGYTF,-,TRBJ1-2,-,TRBV7-3
TGTGCCAGCGGCCAGGATAGTTCACCCCTCCACTTT,CASGQDSSPLHF,-,TRBJ1-6,many,TRBV6-6
TGCGCCAGCAGCCGACGAAGGGAAAACACTGAAGCTTTCTTT,CASSRRRENTEAFF,-,TRBJ1-1,few,TRBV5-1
TGTGCCAGCAGCCGAACCCTAGGGGGAACTTCTGGAAACACCATATATTTT,CASSRTLGGTSGNTIYF,-,TRBJ1-3,-,TRBV6-1
TGTGCCACCAGTGATTTGCAGCTGGGTGAGACCCAGTTCTTC,CATSDLQLGETQFF,-,TRBJ2-1,many,TRBV24-1
TGTGCCAGCAGCTCCGGACTAGCGAGTAGCACAGATACGCAGTATTTT,CASSSGLASSTDTQYF,TRBD2,TRBJ2-3,few,TRBV7-3
TGTGCCAGCAGTTCGACAGCGGCCGATCAGCCCCAGCATTTT,CASSSTAADQPQHF,-,TRBJ1-5,-,TRBV12-3/TRBV12-4
TGTGCCAGCAGGCCCCTCCTCCAGGGACCTAGCACAGATACGCAGTATTTT,CASRPLLQGPSTDTQYF,-,TRBJ2-3,few,TRBV6-2/TRBV6-3
TGTGCCAGCAGCTACTCACAGGGGGCCTCTGAAGCTTTCTTT,CASSYSQGASEAFF,TRBD1,TRBJ1-1,-,TRBV6-4
TGCGCCAGCAGCCAAGTAGGGGTAAGACGGTTCTTC,CASSQVGVRRFF,-,TRBJ2-1,-,TRBV4-1
TGTGCCAGCAGCTTCCATGACAGGCCGGATACGCAGTATTTT,CASSFHDRPDTQYF,-,TRBJ2-3,few,TRBV7-2
TGCAGTGCCTACCTAGCGGGGTTCAATGAGCAGTTCTTC,CSAYLAGFNEQFF,TRBD2,TRBJ2-1,few,TRBV20-1
TGTGCCAGCAGTACCTGGACAGGGGAGGGGGAAAAACTGTTTTTT,CASSTWTGEGEKLFF,TRBD1,TRBJ1-4,-,TRBV12-3/TRBV12-4
TGCGCCAGCAGCTACGACGGAGGTAAAGATACGCAGTATTTT,CASSYDGGKDTQYF,-,TRBJ2-3,-,TRBV5-1
TGTGCCAGCAGCCAGGGGGGGACAGGGGGAATGCCCCAGCATTTT,CASSQGGTGGMPQHF,TRBD1,TRBJ1-5,few,TRBV13
TGTGCCAGCAGCTTACTGACACCGAACACCGGGGAGCTGTTTTTT,CASSLLTPNTGELFF,-,TRBJ2-2,few,TRBV7-2
TGTGCCAGCAGTTATCGGAGCAACTATGGCTACACCTTC,CASSYRSNYGYTF,-,TRBJ1-2,-,TRBV6-2/TRBV6-3
TGTGCCAGCAATGTGAGGGGTACAGATACGCAGTATTTT,CASNVRGTDTQYF,-,TRBJ2-3,few,TRBV9
TGTGCCAGCGGGACTAGCGGGGGGTTCACCGGGGAGCTGTTTTTT,CASGTSGGFTGELFF,TRBD2,TRBJ2-2,few,TRBV6-5
TGCGCCAGCAGCCCCAGCCTGGCTACGACCACAGATACGCAGTATTTT,CASSPSLATTTDTQYF,-,TRBJ2-3,-,TRBV4-1
TGTGCCTGGAGCTGGCAGTCCTACGAGCAGTACTTC,CAWSWQSYEQYF,-,TRBJ2-7,-,TRBV30
TGTGCCAGCAGCCAGAGGGGGGAGCAGTTCTTC,CASSQRGEQFF,-,TRBJ2-1,few,TRBV13
TGTGCCAGCAGTGATGGGACCAGGGAATCAGGGCCCCAGCATTTT,CASSDGTRESGPQHF,-,TRBJ1-5,-,TRBV25-1
TGTGCCAGCACCCCGTTGGTGGCGGAAGCCAATTCGAACACCGGGGAGCTGTTTTTT,CASTPLVAEANSNTGELFF,-,TRBJ2-2,few,TRBV7-9
TGTGCCAGCCGAGGGGACTCCTACACTGAGCAGTTCTTC,CASRGDSYTEQFF,-,TRBJ2-1,once,TRBV2
TGTGCCAGCGACCAGGGGCAGGGGTACACAGATACGCAGTATTTT,CASDQGQGYTDTQYF,-,TRBJ2-3,-,TRBV7-8
TGTGCCAGCAGTAGAGGACTGGACAATCAGCCCCAGCATTTT,CASSRGLDNQPQHF,-,TRBJ1-5,-,TRBV6-5
TGTGCCAGCAGCTTGGGACAGGGGGCAGGGGAGCAGTACTTC,CASSLGQGAGEQYF,TRBD1,TRBJ2-7,-,TRBV7-9
TGTGCCAGCAGCCAAGGGGGAGCGGGTTCGAATGTCGATGAGCAGTTCTTC,CASSQGGAGSNVDEQFF,-,TRBJ2-1,few,TRBV4-2
TGTGCCAGCAGCTTCTCTCTCCTCGAGCAGTTCTTC,CASSFSLLEQFF,-,TRBJ2-1,few,TRBV5-6